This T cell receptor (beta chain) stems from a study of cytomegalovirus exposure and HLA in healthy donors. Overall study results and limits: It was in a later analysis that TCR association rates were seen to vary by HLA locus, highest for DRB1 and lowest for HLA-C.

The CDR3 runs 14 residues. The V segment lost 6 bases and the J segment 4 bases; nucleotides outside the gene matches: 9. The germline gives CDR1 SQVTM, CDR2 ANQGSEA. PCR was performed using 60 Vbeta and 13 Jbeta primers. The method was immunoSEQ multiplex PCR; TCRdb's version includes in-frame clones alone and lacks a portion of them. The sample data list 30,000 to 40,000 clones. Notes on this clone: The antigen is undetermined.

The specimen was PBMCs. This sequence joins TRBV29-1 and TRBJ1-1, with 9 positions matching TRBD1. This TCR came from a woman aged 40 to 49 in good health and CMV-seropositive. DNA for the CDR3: TGCAGCGTCTTTGCACAGGGGGCAGTCACTGAAGCTTTCTTT. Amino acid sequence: CSVFAQGAVTEAFF.